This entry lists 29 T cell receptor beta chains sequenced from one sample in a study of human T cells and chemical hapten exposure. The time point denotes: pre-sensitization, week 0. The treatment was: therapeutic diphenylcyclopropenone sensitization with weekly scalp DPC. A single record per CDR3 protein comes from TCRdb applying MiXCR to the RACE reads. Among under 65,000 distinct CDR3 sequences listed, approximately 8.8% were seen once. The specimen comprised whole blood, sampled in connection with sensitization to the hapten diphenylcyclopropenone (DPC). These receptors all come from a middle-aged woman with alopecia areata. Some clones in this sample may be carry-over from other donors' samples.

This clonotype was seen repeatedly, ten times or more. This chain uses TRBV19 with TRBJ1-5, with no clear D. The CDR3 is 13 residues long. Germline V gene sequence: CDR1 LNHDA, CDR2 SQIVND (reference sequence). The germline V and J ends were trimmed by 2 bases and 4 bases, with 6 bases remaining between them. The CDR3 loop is CASSISGNQPQHF. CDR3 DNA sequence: TGTGCCAGTAGTATATCGGGGAATCAGCCCCAGCATTTT.

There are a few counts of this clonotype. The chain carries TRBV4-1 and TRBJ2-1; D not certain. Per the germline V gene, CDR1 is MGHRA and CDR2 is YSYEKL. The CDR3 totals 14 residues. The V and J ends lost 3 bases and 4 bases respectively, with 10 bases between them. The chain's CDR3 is CASSQETSYNEQFF. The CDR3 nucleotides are TGCGCCAGCAGCCAGGAAACATCTTACAATGAGCAGTTCTTC.

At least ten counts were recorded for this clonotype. CDR3 coding DNA: TGTGCCAGCAGCTTTATGACTAGCGGCCAAGAGACCCAGTACTTC. Its protein is CASSFMTSGQETQYF. The chain links TRBV7-6 to TRBJ2-5, with 9 bases matching TRBD2. Trimming removed 3 bases from V and 1 base from J; junction bases left unmatched: 3. The CDR3 extends over 15 amino acids. The germline CDR1 and CDR2 sequences are SGHVS and FNYEAQ.

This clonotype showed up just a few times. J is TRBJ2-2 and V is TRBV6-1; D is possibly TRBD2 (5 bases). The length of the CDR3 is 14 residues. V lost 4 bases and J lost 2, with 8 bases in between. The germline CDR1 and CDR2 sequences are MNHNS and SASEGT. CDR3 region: CASSVEGNTGELFF. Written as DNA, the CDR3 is TGTGCCAGCAGTGTTGAGGGTAACACCGGGGAGCTGTTTTTT.

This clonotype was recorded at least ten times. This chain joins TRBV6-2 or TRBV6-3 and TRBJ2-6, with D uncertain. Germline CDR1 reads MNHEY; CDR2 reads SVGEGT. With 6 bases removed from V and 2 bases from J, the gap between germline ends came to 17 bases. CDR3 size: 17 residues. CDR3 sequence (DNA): TGTGCCAGCAGCAGGATAGCCAAGACAACTGGGGCCAACGTCCTGACTTTC. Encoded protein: CASSRIAKTTGANVLTF.

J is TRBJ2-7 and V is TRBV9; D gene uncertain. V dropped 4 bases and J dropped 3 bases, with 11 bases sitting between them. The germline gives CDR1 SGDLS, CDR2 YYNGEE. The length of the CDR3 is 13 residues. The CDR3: CASSSRTGYEQYF. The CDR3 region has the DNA TGTGCCAGCAGCTCCCGGACGGGCTACGAGCAGTACTTC.

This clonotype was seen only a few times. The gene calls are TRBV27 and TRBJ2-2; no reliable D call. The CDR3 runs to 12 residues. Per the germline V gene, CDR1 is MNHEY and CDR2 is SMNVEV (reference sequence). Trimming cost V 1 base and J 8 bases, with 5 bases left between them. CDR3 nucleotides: TGTGCCAGCAGTTTATGGTCAGGGGAGCTGTTTTTT. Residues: CASSLWSGELFF.

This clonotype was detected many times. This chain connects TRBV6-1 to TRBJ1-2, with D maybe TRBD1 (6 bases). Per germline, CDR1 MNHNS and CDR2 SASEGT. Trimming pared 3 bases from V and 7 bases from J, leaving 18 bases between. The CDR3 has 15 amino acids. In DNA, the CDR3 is TGTGCCAGCAGTGAGGAACAGGGAAGAAGTAGTGGCTACACCTTC. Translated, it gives CASSEEQGRSSGYTF.

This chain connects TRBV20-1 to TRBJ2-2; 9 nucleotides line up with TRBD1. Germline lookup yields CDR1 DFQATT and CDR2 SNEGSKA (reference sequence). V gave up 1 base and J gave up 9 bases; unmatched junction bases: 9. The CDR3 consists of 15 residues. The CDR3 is CSARGWDRAKRELFF. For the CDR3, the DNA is TGCAGTGCTAGAGGCTGGGACAGGGCAAAACGGGAGCTGTTTTTT.

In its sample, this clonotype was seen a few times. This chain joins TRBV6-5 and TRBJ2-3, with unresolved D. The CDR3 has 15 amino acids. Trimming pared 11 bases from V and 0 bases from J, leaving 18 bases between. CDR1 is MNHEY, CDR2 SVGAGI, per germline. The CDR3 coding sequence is TGTGCCTCCCACAGAACACAACTAAGCACAGATACGCAGTATTTT. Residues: CASHRTQLSTDTQYF.

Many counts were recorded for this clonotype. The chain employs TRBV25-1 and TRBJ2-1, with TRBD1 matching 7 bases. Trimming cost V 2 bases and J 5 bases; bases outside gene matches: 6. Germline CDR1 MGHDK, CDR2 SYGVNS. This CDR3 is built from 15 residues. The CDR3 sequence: CASSEKPTGDNEQFF. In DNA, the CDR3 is TGTGCCAGCAGTGAAAAACCAACAGGGGACAATGAGCAGTTCTTC.

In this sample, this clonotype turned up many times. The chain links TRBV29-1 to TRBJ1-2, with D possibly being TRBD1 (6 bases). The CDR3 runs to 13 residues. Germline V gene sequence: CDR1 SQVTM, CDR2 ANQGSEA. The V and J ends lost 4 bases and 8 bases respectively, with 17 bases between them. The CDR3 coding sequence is TGCAGCGTTGGTGGGACAAACCCTAAGGGCTACACCTTC. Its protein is CSVGGTNPKGYTF.

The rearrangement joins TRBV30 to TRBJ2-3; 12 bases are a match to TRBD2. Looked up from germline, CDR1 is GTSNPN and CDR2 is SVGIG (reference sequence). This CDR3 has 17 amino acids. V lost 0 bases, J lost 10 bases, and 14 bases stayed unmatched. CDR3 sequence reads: CAWSVGLTSGGPEPQYF. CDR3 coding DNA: TGTGCCTGGAGTGTAGGGCTGACTAGCGGGGGCCCCGAACCGCAGTATTTT.

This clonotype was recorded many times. The CDR3 nucleotides are TGTGCCAGCAGCCGGACAGGGGGCACTGAAGCTTTCTTT. Protein: CASSRTGGTEAFF. V usage is TRBV3-1 and J usage is TRBJ1-1; TRBD1 aligns across 10 bases. Trimming cost V 4 bases and J 4 bases; bases outside gene matches: 0. Germline CDR1 reads LGHDT; CDR2 reads YNNKEL (reference sequence). The CDR3 runs 13 residues.

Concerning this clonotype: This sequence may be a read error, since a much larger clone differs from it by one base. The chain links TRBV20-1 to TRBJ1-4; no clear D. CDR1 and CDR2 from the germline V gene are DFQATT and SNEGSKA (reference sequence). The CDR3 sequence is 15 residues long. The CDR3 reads CSARDGNPTNGKLFF. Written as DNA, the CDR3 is TGCAGTGCTAGAGATGGAAACCCCACTAATGGAAAACTGTTTTTT.

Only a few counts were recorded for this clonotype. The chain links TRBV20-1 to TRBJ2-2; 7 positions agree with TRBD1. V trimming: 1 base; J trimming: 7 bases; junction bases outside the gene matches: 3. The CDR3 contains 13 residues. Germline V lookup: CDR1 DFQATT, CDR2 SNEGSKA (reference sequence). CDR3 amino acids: CSARVPGGGELFF. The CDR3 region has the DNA TGCAGTGCTAGAGTCCCAGGGGGCGGGGAGCTGTTTTTT.

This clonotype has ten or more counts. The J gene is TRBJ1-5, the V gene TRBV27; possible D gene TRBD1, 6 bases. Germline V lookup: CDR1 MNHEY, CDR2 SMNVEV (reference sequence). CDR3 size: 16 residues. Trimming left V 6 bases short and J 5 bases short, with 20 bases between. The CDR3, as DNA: TGTGCCAGCAGCTGGAAAGCCGGGGGCCGTGATCAGCCCCAGCATTTT. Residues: CASSWKAGGRDQPQHF.

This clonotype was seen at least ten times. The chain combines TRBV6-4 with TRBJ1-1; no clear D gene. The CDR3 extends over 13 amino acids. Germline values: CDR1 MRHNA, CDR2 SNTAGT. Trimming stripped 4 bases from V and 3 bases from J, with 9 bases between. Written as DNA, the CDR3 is TGTGCCAGCAGTGCGAAGGTAGACACTGAAGCTTTCTTT. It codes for CASSAKVDTEAFF.

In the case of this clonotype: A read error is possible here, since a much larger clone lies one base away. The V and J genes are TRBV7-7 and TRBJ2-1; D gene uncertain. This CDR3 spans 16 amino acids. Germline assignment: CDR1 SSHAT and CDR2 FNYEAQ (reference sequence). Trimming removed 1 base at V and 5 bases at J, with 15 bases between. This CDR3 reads CASSLGLPPRHNEQFF. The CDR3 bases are TGTGCCAGCAGCTTAGGGCTTCCCCCTCGTCACAATGAGCAGTTCTTC.

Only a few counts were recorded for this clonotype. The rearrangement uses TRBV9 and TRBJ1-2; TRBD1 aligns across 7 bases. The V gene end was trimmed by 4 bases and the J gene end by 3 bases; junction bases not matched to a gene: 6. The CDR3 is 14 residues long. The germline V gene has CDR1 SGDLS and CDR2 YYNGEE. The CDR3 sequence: CASSSTGVYYGYTF. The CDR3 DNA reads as TGTGCCAGCAGCTCCACAGGGGTGTACTATGGCTACACCTTC.

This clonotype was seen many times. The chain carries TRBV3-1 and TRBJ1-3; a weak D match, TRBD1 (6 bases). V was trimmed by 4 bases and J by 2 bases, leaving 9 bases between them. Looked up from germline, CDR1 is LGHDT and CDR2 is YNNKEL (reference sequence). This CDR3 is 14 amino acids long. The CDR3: CASSLRQAGNTIYF. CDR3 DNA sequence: TGTGCCAGCAGCCTTAGACAGGCTGGAAACACCATATATTTT.

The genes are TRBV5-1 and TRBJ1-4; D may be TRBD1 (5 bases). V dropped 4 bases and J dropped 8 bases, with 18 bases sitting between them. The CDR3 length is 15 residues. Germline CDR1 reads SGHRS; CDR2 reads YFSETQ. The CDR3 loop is CASSPWDGGKEKLFF. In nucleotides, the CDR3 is TGCGCCAGCAGCCCCTGGGACGGCGGCAAAGAAAAACTGTTTTTT.

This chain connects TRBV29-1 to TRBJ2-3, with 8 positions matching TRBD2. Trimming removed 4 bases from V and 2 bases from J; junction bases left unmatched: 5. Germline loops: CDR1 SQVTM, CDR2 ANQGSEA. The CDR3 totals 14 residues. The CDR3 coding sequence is TGCAGCGTTGCAGCGGGAGACGACACAGATACGCAGTATTTT. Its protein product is CSVAAGDDTDTQYF.

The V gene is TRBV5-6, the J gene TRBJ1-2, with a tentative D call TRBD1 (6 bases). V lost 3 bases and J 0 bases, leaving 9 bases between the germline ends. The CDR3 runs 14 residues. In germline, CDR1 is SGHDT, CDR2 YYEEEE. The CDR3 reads CASSSGDTNYGYTF. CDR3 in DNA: TGTGCCAGCAGCTCAGGGGACACTAACTATGGCTACACCTTC.

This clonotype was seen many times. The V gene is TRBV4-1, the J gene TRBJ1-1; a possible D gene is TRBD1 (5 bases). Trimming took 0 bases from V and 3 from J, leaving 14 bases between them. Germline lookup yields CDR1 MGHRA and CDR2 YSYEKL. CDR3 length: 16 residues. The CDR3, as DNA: TGCGCCAGCAGCCAAGACCGGGACGGGATTTACACTGAAGCTTTCTTT. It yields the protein CASSQDRDGIYTEAFF.

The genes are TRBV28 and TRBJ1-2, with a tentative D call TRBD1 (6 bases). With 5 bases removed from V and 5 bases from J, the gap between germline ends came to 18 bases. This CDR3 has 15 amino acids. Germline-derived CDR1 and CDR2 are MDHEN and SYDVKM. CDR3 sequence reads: CASSLFSEQGYGYTF. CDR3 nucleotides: TGTGCCAGCAGTCTATTCTCGGAACAGGGTTATGGCTACACCTTC.

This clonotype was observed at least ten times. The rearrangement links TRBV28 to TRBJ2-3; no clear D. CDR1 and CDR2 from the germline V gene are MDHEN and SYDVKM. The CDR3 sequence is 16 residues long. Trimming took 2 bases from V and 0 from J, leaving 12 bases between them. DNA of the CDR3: TGTGCCAGCAGTTTACCCGAGAACCCGAGCACAGATACGCAGTATTTT. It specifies CASSLPENPSTDTQYF.

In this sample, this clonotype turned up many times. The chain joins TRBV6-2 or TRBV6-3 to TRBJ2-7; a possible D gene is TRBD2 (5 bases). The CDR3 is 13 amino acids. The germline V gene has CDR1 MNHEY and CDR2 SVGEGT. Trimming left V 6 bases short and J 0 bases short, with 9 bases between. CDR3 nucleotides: TGTGCCAGCAGCCGGGATCCCTCCTACGAGCAGTACTTC. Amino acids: CASSRDPSYEQYF.

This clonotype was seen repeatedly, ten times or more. CDR3 residues: CASSQRAQGGTGELFF. The CDR3 DNA is TGCGCCAGCAGCCAAAGGGCACAGGGGGGTACCGGGGAGCTGTTTTTT. The chain joins TRBV4-3 to TRBJ2-2, with 8 bases lining up with TRBD1. The V gene's germline CDR1 is LGHNA and CDR2 YSLEER. This CDR3 comprises 16 residues. V trimming: 2 bases; J trimming: 5 bases; junction bases outside the gene matches: 7.